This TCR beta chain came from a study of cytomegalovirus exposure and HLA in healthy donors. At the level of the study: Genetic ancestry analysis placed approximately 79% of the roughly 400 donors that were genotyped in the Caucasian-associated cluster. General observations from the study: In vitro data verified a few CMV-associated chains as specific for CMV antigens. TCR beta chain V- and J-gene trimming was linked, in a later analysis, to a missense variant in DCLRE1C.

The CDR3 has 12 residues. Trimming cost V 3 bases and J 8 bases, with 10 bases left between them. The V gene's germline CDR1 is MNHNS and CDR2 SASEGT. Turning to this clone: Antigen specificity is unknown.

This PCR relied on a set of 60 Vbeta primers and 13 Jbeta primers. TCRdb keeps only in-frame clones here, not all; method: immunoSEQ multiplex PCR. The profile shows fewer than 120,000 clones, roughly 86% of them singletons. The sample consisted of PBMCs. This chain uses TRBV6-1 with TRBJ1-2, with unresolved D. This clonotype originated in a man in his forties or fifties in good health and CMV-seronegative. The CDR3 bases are TGTGCCAGCAGTGACCGGTTTAACGGCTACACCTTC. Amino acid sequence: CASSDRFNGYTF.